This T cell receptor (beta chain) was documented in a study of long-term antiretroviral therapy in people with HIV. The immunoSEQ assay was v3.0, run at survey level. Clones were sequenced by immunoSEQ multiplex PCR, and TCRdb holds only the in-frame ones, with some missing. The sample includes over 30,000 clones, approximately 80% seen only once; the top ten take roughly 6.6%. Germline V gives CDR1 MNHEY, CDR2 SVGAGI. The CDR3 has 13 amino acids. V was trimmed by 6 bases and J by 8 bases, leaving 16 bases between them. This rearrangement joins TRBV6-5 to TRBJ1-2; maybe TRBD1 (5 bases). This TCR was recovered from a man aged 18 to 30 with HIV. Specimen: unsorted PBMCs, collected 0.6 years after starting antiretroviral therapy. CDR3 region: CASRYQGIEGYTF. The CDR3 nucleotides are TGTGCCAGCAGATATCAGGGAATAGAAGGCTACACCTTC.